This T cell receptor beta chain appears in the sequencing data of a study of T cell responses to AZD1222 COVID-19 vaccine. Trimming removed 6 bases from V and 6 bases from J, with 14 bases in between. CDR1 and CDR2 (germline): SGHNT, YYREEE (reference sequence). The CDR3 has 13 amino acids. The data were produced by immunoSEQ multiplex PCR, yet TCRdb's version contains in-frame clones alone and is incomplete. Seen here are around 78,000 clones, roughly nine tenths observed once, and the top ten hold about 4.3%. Worth noting for this clone: As yet, its antigen is unknown.

Whole-study findings and limits: Donors in the cohort were predominantly white British and more often female, and clonal diversity was possibly underestimated.

V and J are TRBV5-4 and TRBJ2-3; D is perhaps TRBD1 or TRBD2 (6 bases each). The clonotype originates from an adult in good health. Sequenced material: peripheral blood, taken on day 0 of AZD1222 vaccination. This CDR3 reads CASNIRGPDTQYF. CDR3 DNA: TGTGCCAGCAACATTCGGGGGCCGGATACGCAGTATTTT.